Sequencing of this TCR beta chain was carried out in a study of blood T cell repertoires in COVID-19. Study summary: Sources were T cells, B-cell-depleted T cells, or PBMCs; the material itself was cDNA or gDNA.

V was pared by 4 bases and J by 2 bases, with 10 bases of the junction left unmatched. The CDR3 contains 16 residues. Per the germline V gene, CDR1 is SGHRS and CDR2 is YFSETQ. Original processing notes: It was from reference gene primer amplification that nucleated cell counts were estimated. Profiled with immunoSEQ multiplex PCR; TCRdb holds only in-frame clones, not every one. V, J and clone size were drawn from that table, and D and trimming were deduced from the DNA. The table lists some 150,000 clones, less than 90% of them singletons. Participant ages covered about 18 to 89 years across 24 US areas.

Input material: PBMCs or T cells enriched from blood (not recorded which). This sequence was found in a human donor with acute COVID-19. The donor label of this sample is uncertain. The chain links TRBV5-1 to TRBJ2-5; the match to TRBD1 covers 8 bases. DNA of the CDR3: TGCGCCAGCAGCCTGGGGGGCAGGGGGCAACAAGAGACCCAGTACTTC. Translated: CASSLGGRGQQETQYF.